The 4 T cell receptor beta chains reported below all come from one sample, sequenced in a study of blood T cells in healthy people across ages. For the second PCR, which ran for about 7 to 11 cycles, a sample-barcoded 5' primer and a J-beta primer mix were used. TCRdb re-called the 5' RACE reads through MiXCR, storing one row per CDR3 protein. Among approximately 810,000 distinct CDR3 sequences listed, around 36% were seen once. Source material: blood. The receptors were sampled from a man younger than 35 in good health.

This chain joins TRBV27 and TRBJ2-5; 11 nucleotides match TRBD1. This CDR3 spans 15 amino acids. Looked up from germline, CDR1 is MNHEY and CDR2 is SMNVEV (reference sequence). After removal of 5 bases from V and 11 bases from J, the junction contained 13 bases not matched to a gene. The CDR3 loop is CASSLGQGAHNEQYF. CDR3 in DNA: TGTGCCAGCAGTCTTGGACAGGGGGCCCACAATGAGCAGTACTTC.

V and J are TRBV29-1 and TRBJ1-1; D is perhaps TRBD1 (6 bases). Trimming shortened V by 6 bases and J by 0 bases, and 17 bases separated the two germline ends. This CDR3 has 15 amino acids. Germline V gives CDR1 SQVTM, CDR2 ANQGSEA. The CDR3 DNA sequence: TGCAGCGTCTCTAGGACAGCCAACATGAACACTGAAGCTTTCTTT. Encoded protein: CSVSRTANMNTEAFF.

This clonotype was recorded once. The chain couples TRBV7-9 to TRBJ2-5, with a possible D match to TRBD2 (6 bases). In germline, CDR1 is SEHNR, CDR2 FQNEAQ (reference sequence). V was clipped by 5 bases and J by 2 bases, with 12 bases between them. The CDR3 covers 14 residues. The CDR3 here is CASSVVSGQETQYF. In DNA, the CDR3 is TGTGCCAGCAGCGTAGTTAGCGGACAAGAGACCCAGTACTTC.

The chain carries TRBV20-1 and TRBJ2-1; D perhaps matches TRBD2 (5 bases). Trimming cost V 6 bases and J 10 bases, with 16 bases left between them. CDR1 and CDR2 from the germline V gene are DFQATT and SNEGSKA (reference sequence). This CDR3 comprises 12 residues. Here the CDR3 reads CSATSHLAEQFF. The CDR3 nucleotides read TGCAGTGCCACCTCCCACCTAGCAGAGCAGTTCTTC.